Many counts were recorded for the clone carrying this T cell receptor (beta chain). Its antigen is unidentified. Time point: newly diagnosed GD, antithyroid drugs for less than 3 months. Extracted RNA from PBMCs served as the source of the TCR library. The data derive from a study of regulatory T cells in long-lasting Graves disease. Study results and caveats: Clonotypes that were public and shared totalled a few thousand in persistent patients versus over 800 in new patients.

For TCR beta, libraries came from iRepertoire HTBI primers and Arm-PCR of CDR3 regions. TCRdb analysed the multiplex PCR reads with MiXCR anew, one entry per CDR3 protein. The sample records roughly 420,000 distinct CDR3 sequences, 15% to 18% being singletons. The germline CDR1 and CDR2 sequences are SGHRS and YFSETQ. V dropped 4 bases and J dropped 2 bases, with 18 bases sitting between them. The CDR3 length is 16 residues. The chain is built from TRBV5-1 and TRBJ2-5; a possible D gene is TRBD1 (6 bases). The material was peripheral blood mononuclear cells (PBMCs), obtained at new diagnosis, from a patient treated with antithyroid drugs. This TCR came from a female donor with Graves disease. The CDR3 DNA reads TGCGCCAGCAGCCCGCTCCCTTCGGACAGTCAAGAGACCCAGTACTTC. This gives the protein CASSPLPSDSQETQYF.